This T cell receptor beta chain was retrieved from a study of blood T cell repertoires in COVID-19 (dated by TCRdb to 2020 to 2021). The study in broad terms: Collaborator samples came from the United States, Italy and Spain and covered acute and convalescent phases of COVID-19. The repertoires were made available in a free public database intended to serve as a resource for research on the immune response to SARS-CoV-2. Sample metadata almost always included a de-identified subject ID, COVID-19 status, age in years and sex. Where HLA class I and class II types were available, the types were taken from metadata supplied by the sample provider, not from assay-based typing. The samples were drawn from the first 160 participants of the ongoing ImmuneRACE study and from 1,254 subjects provided by 6 global collaborators. The material from the prospective study consisted of cDNA or gDNA derived from T cells, B-cell-depleted T cells, or PBMCs. Subjects who had been exposed to COVID-19, were actively infected with it, or had recovered from it provided the deeply sampled blood TCRbeta repertoires that made up the dataset.

This clone is a singleton in its sample. It has no known antigen specificity. Base qualities are not recorded, but no much larger clone differs from it by a single base. V has 6 bases trimmed and J has 4 bases trimmed; junction bases matching no gene number 4. CDR1 and CDR2 were assigned from the germline V gene (reference sequence) as LNHDA and SQIVND. Measured from the cysteine to the phenylalanine, the CDR3 is 15 residues long. The only DNA kept is the CDR3, 45 bases in frame from the first base. The collaborating institutions used their own protocols to collect whole blood in K2EDTA tubes. Collaborator samples were shipped for TCRbeta analysis as frozen whole blood, isolated PBMCs, or DNA extracted from either sample type. Study-level results and caveats: The amount of clinical and demographic metadata varied by source and participant and was provided uncurated.

TCRbeta CDR3 regions were amplified from genomic DNA using the immunoSEQ Assay, a bias-controlled multiplex PCR. The original pipeline was this. The number of nucleated cells in each sample was estimated from the amplification of reference gene primers within the assay. To quantify the absolute abundance of each unique TCRbeta CDR3 rearrangement, sequence reads were collapsed and filtered. For each sample, productive Simpson clonality was calculated as the square root of Simpson's diversity index across productive rearrangements. The table comes from immuneACCESS by way of TCRdb, which keeps in-frame sequences with V and J called. Part of the clones is missing from these tables; in studies checked, under half for an unresolved V gene and the rest for unknown reasons. D and trimming were read from the DNA, whereas the V and J calls and clone size are those reported in that table. This sample has about 200,000 clones in its table, and 85% to 90% of those were observed once. The ten largest clones capture 2.2% of the sample.

This receptor was identified in a woman aged 45 to 65 with acute or convalescent COVID-19. What was sequenced was peripheral blood. This chain joins TRBV19 to TRBJ2-6; TRBD1 aligns with 9 central bases. The CDR3 here reads CASRQGARGANVLTF. The DNA is as follows: TGTGCCAGTAGACAGGGGGCGCGGGGGGCCAACGTCCTGACTTTC.